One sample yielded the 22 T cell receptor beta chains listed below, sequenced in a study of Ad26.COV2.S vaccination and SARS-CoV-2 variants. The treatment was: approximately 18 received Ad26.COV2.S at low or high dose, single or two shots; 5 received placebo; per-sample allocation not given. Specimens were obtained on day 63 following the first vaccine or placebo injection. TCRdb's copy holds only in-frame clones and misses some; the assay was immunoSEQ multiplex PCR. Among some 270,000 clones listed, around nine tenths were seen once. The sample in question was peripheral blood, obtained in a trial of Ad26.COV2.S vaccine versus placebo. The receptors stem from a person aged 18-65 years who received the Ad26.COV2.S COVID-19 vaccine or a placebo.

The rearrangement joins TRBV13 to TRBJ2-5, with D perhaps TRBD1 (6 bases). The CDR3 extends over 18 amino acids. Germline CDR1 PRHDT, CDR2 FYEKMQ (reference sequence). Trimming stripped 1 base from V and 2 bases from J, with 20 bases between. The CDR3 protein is CASSLAQGPANLQETQYF. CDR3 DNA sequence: TGTGCCAGCAGCTTAGCCCAGGGGCCCGCTAACCTGCAAGAGACCCAGTACTTC.

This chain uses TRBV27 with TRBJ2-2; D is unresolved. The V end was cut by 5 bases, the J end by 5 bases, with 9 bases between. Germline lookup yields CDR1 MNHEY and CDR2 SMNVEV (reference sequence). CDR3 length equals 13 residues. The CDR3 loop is CASSMQITGELFF. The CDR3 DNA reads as TGTGCCAGCAGTATGCAGATAACCGGGGAGCTGTTTTTT.

This CDR3 reads CASREGQFLSGNTIYF. CDR3 nucleotide sequence: TGCGCCAGCAGAGAGGGACAGTTTCTCTCTGGAAACACCATATATTTT. The chain uses TRBV4-1 and TRBJ1-3; 7 bases fit TRBD1. The CDR3 length is 16 residues. V was clipped by 6 bases and J by 0 bases; unmatched bases: 8. From germline, CDR1 is MGHRA and CDR2 YSYEKL.

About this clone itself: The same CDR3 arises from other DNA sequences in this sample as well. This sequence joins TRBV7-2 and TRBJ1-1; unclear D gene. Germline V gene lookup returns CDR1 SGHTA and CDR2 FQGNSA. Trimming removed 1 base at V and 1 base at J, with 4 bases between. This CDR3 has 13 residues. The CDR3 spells CASSLDRNTEAFF. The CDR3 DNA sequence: TGTGCCAGCAGCTTAGACAGGAACACTGAAGCTTTCTTT.

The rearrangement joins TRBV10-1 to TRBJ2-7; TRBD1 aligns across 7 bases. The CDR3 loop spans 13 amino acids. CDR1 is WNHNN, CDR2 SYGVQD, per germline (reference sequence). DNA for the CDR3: TGCGCCAGCCCCGAACACCTTGGACAGGACGCCCACGTC. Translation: CASPEHLGQDAHV.

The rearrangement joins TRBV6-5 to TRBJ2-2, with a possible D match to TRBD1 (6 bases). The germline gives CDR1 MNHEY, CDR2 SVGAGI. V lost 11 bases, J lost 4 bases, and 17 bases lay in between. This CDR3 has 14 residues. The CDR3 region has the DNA TGTGCCGGGAAACAGGGACGGGCCACCGGGGAGCTGTTTTTT. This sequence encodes CAGKQGRATGELFF.

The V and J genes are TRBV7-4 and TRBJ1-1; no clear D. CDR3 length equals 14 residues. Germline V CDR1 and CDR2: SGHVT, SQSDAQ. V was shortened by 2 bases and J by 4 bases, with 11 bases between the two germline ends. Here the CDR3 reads CASSLIGSGTEAFF. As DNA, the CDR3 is TGTGCCAGCAGCTTAATCGGGAGCGGCACTGAAGCTTTCTTT.

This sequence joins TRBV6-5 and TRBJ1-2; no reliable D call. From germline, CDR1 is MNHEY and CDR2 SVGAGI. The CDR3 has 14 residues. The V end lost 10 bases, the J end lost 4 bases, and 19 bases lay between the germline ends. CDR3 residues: CANSTEPLAYGYTF. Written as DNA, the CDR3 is TGTGCCAACTCAACTGAACCTCTAGCCTATGGCTACACCTTC.

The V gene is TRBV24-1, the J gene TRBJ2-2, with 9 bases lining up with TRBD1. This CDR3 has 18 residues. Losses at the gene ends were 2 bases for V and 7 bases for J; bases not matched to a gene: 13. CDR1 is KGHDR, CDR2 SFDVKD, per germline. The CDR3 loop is CATSDSDKGQGLLGELFF. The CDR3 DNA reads TGTGCCACCAGTGATTCGGATAAAGGACAGGGGTTACTCGGGGAGCTGTTTTTT.

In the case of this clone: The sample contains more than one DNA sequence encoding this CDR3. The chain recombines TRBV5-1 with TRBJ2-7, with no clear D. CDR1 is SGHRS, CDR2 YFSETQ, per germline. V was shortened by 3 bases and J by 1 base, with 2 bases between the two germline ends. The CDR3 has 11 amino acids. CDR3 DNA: TGCGCCAGCAGCTCTTCCTACGAGCAGTACTTC. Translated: CASSSSYEQYF.

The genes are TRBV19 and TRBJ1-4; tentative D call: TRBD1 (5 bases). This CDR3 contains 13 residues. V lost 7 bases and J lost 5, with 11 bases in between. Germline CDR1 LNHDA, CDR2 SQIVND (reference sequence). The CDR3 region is CASKSRDNEKLFF. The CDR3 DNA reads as TGTGCCAGTAAGTCCAGGGACAATGAAAAACTGTTTTTT.

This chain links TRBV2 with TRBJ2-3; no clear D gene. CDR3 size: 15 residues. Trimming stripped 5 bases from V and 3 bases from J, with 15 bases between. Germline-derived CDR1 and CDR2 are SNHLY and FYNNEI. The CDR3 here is CASSTFGGWTDTQYF. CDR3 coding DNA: TGTGCCAGCAGTACCTTCGGTGGTTGGACAGATACGCAGTATTTT.

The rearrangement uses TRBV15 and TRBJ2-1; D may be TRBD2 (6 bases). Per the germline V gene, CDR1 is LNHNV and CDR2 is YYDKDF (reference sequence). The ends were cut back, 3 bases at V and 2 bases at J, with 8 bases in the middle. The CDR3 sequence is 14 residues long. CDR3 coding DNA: TGTGCCACCAGCAGGACTAGAACCTACAATGAGCAGTTCTTC. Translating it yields CATSRTRTYNEQFF.

The CDR3 loop reads CAWSVRGRAFNEQFF. The DNA of the CDR3 is TGTGCCTGGAGTGTGAGAGGGAGGGCCTTTAATGAGCAGTTCTTC. The chain has TRBV30 and TRBJ2-1; TRBD2 matches at 7 bases. The CDR3 runs 15 residues. V lost 0 bases and J lost 7; bases outside the gene matches: 9. Germline CDR1 and CDR2: GTSNPN and SVGIG (reference sequence).

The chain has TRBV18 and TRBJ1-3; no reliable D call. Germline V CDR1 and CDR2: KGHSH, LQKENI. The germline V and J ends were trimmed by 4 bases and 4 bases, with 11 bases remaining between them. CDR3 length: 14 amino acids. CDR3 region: CASSQSGPGNTIYF. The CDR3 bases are TGTGCCAGCTCACAGTCCGGGCCGGGAAACACCATATATTTT. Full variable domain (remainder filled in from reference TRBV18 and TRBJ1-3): NAGVMQNPRHLVRRRGQEARLRCSPMKGHSHVYWYRQLPEEGLKFMVYLQKENIIDESGMPKERFSAEFPKEGPSILRIQQVVRGDSAAYFCASSQSGPGNTIYFGEGSWLTVV.

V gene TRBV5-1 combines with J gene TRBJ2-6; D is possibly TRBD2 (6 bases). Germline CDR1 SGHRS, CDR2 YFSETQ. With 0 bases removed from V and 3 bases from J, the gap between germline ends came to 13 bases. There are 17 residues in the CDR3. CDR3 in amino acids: CASSLAGGLGGANVLTF. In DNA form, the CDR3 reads TGCGCCAGCAGCTTGGCCGGGGGTCTGGGTGGGGCCAACGTCCTGACTTTC.

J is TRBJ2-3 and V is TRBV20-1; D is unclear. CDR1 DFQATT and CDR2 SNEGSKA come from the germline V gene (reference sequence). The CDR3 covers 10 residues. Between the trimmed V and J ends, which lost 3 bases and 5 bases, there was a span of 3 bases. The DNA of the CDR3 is TGCAGTGCTAGTCAAGATACGCAGTATTTT. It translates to CSASQDTQYF.

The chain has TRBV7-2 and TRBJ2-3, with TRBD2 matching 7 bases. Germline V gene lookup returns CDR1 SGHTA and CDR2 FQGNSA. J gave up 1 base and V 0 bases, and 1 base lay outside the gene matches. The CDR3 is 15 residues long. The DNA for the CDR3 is TGTGCCAGCAGCTTAGCCCTAGCGGGCACAGATACGCAGTATTTT. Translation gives CASSLALAGTDTQYF.

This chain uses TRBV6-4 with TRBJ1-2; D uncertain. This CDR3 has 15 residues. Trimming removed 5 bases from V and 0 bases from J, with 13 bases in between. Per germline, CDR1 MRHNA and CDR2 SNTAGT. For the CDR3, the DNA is TGTGCCAGCAGTCCCGAAGCCCTGCCTAACTATGGCTACACCTTC. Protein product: CASSPEALPNYGYTF.

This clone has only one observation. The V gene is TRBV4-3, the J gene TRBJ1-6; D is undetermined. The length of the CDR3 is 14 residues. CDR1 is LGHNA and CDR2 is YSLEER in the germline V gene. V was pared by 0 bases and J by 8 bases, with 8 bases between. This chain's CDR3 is CASSQDLDYSPLHF. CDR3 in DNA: TGCGCCAGCAGCCAAGATCTAGACTATTCACCCCTCCACTTT.

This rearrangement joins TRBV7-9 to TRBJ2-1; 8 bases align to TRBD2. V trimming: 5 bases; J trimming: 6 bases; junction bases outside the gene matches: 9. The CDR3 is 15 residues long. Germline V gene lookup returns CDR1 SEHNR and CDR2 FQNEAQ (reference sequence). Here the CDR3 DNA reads TGTGCCAGCAGCAAAGCGGCTAGCGGGCCCAATGAGCAGTTCTTC. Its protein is CASSKAASGPNEQFF.

The CDR3 is CASSLLVQTGTGGRTEAFF. CDR3 nucleotides: TGTGCCAGCAGCTTATTAGTACAAACCGGGACAGGGGGTAGGACTGAAGCTTTCTTT. The rearrangement links TRBV11-2 to TRBJ1-1; 11 positions match TRBD1. V lost 2 bases, J lost 5 bases, and 16 bases stayed unmatched. Germline CDR1 is SGHAT and CDR2 is FQNNGV. This CDR3 region has 19 residues.